The 18 T cell receptor beta chains in this list originate from one sample, sequenced in a study of cytomegalovirus exposure and HLA in healthy donors. The study ran its PCR with 60 Vbeta and 13 Jbeta primers. The table came from immunoSEQ multiplex PCR; TCRdb's copy has only in-frame clones and leaves some out. The sample includes around 140,000 clones, about 84% of them seen just once. The sequencing input was PBMCs. All receptors derive from a woman younger than 30 in good health and CMV-seropositive.

DNA for the CDR3: TGTGCCAGCAGCGTCAACCAACAGGGAAGGAATGAGCAGTTCTTC. As protein: CASSVNQQGRNEQFF. The chain recombines TRBV2 with TRBJ2-1; maybe TRBD1 (6 bases). Germline V gene lookup returns CDR1 SNHLY and CDR2 FYNNEI. The CDR3 has 15 amino acids. V was trimmed by 6 bases and J by 7 bases, leaving 19 bases between them.

This chain uses TRBV27 with TRBJ2-5; 13 bases match TRBD2. The ends lost 2 bases at V and 11 bases at J; junction bases unmatched: 11. Germline lookup yields CDR1 MNHEY and CDR2 SMNVEV (reference sequence). This CDR3 has 16 residues. Here the CDR3 reads CASSLKGLAGEQGQYF. The CDR3 DNA reads as TGTGCCAGCAGTTTAAAAGGACTAGCGGGGGAGCAAGGGCAGTACTTC.

The chain couples TRBV5-6 to TRBJ2-3, with 9 bases lining up with TRBD2. The J segment lost 14 bases and the V segment lost 0 bases, leaving 13 bases of the junction unmatched. The CDR3 totals 15 residues. Germline loops: CDR1 SGHDT, CDR2 YYEEEE. CDR3 region: CASSLDPLLAGFRYF. In nucleotides, the CDR3 is TGTGCCAGCAGCTTGGACCCTCTTCTAGCGGGGTTTCGGTATTTT.

J is TRBJ2-7 and V is TRBV2; 7 nucleotides align to TRBD2. Germline-derived CDR1 and CDR2 are SNHLY and FYNNEI. Trimming cost V 0 bases and J 3 bases; bases outside gene matches: 5. CDR3 length: 15 amino acids. CDR3 sequence: CASSEAVTGGYEQYF. CDR3 bases: TGTGCCAGCAGTGAAGCGGTAACGGGGGGCTACGAGCAGTACTTC.

This chain connects TRBV19 to TRBJ1-2; D unclear. CDR1 is LNHDA, CDR2 SQIVND, per germline (reference sequence). The germline V and J ends were trimmed by 3 bases and 4 bases, with 9 bases remaining between them. The CDR3 consists of 13 residues. The CDR3 DNA sequence: TGTGCCAGTAGTATTGGTTACAGCTATGGCTACACCTTC. Protein product: CASSIGYSYGYTF.

The V gene is TRBV19, the J gene TRBJ1-5; possibly TRBD1 for D (5 bases). V lost 1 base, J lost 5 bases, and 12 bases lay in between. CDR3 length equals 15 residues. Germline values: CDR1 LNHDA, CDR2 SQIVND (reference sequence). The CDR3 DNA sequence: TGTGCCAGTAGTATAGTCCAGGGAGGGGATCAGCCCCAGCATTTT. Translation: CASSIVQGGDQPQHF.

V and J are TRBV6-5 and TRBJ1-6; D unresolved. The V and J ends lost 8 bases and 10 bases respectively, with 12 bases between them. CDR3 length: 12 amino acids. Looked up from germline, CDR1 is MNHEY and CDR2 is SVGAGI. In DNA, the CDR3 is TGTGCCAGCGGCGGCAGACTGTCACCCCTCCACTTT. Its protein is CASGGRLSPLHF.

The gene calls are TRBV10-3 and TRBJ1-1; D is unclear. Germline V gene data show CDR1 as ENHRY and CDR2 as SYGVKD. Trimming cost V 3 bases and J 1 base, with 9 bases left between them. There are 14 residues in the CDR3. The CDR3 DNA reads as TGTGCCATCAGTGACGGGGTGGGGAACACTGAAGCTTTCTTT. Its translation: CAISDGVGNTEAFF.

This chain uses TRBV27 with TRBJ2-4; 7 positions agree with TRBD1. Germline CDR1 reads MNHEY; CDR2 reads SMNVEV (reference sequence). J was trimmed by 4 bases and V by 3 bases; bases with no gene match: 3. The length of the CDR3 is 14 residues. The CDR3 DNA reads TGTGCCAGCAGTTTCACAGGGGTGAAAAACATTCAGTACTTC. It yields the protein CASSFTGVKNIQYF.

There are a few counts of this clone. V usage is TRBV19 and J usage is TRBJ2-1; a weak D match, TRBD2 (5 bases). Germline loops: CDR1 LNHDA, CDR2 SQIVND (reference sequence). The CDR3 has 14 amino acids. V gave up 3 bases and J gave up 5 bases, with 11 bases separating them. This CDR3 is CASSIGNRNNEQFF. DNA of the CDR3: TGTGCCAGTAGTATCGGGAATCGCAACAATGAGCAGTTCTTC.

The rearrangement joins TRBV2 to TRBJ1-1; TRBD1 aligns across 8 bases. V shed 1 base and J 3 bases; nucleotides not matched to a gene: 1. Germline V gene sequence: CDR1 SNHLY, CDR2 FYNNEI. CDR3 size: 14 residues. The CDR3 nucleotides read TGTGCCAGCAGTGAAGGGGGACAGGACACTGAAGCTTTCTTT. Translation: CASSEGGQDTEAFF.

To note about this clone: Its ends do not fully match the called genes, so a read error is possible. This chain links TRBV5-1 with TRBJ1-2; maybe TRBD1 (5 bases). Germline V gene sequence: CDR1 SGHRS, CDR2 YFSETQ. This CDR3 has 13 residues. For the CDR3, the DNA is TGCGCCAGCAGCTTGGCCGACAGCTATAGCTACACCTTC. This encodes CASSLADSYSYTF.

J is TRBJ1-1 and V is TRBV5-1; 7 nucleotides align to TRBD1. In germline, CDR1 is SGHRS, CDR2 YFSETQ. There are 15 residues in the CDR3. The junction had 7 bases not matched to a gene; V was cut back by 4 bases and J by 1 base. CDR3 protein: CASSTPGGTNTEAFF. In DNA form, the CDR3 reads TGCGCCAGCAGCACTCCAGGGGGGACGAACACTGAAGCTTTCTTT.

CDR3 amino acids: CASRPLAGPDTEAFF. DNA for the CDR3: TGTGCCAGCAGACCACTTGCGGGGCCGGACACTGAAGCTTTCTTT. The rearrangement uses TRBV6-1 and TRBJ1-1; TRBD1 might be the D (5 bases). Germline V gene lookup returns CDR1 MNHNS and CDR2 SASEGT. V lost 6 bases to trimming and J lost 3 bases, with 17 bases between them. This CDR3 contains 15 residues.

The rearrangement joins TRBV14 to TRBJ2-1; D uncertain. The V end was cut by 1 base, the J end by 8 bases, with 9 bases between. From germline, CDR1 is SGHDN and CDR2 FVKESK. This CDR3 contains 13 residues. In DNA, the CDR3 is TGTGCCAGCAGCCAAGGGAGTTGGGATGAGCAGTTCTTC. As protein: CASSQGSWDEQFF.

The chain employs TRBV7-8 and TRBJ1-2, with 7 nucleotides matching TRBD1. Germline assignment: CDR1 SGHVS and CDR2 FQNEAQ. J lost 4 bases, V lost 4 bases, and 15 bases had no gene match. The CDR3 loop spans 17 amino acids. This CDR3 reads CASSSPPRQGPFYGYTF. The CDR3 DNA reads TGTGCCAGCAGCTCCCCCCCTAGACAGGGCCCCTTCTATGGCTACACCTTC.

This clone was observed a few times. V usage is TRBV10-1 and J usage is TRBJ2-1, with D maybe TRBD1 (5 bases). Trimming cost V 4 bases and J 5 bases, with 9 bases left between them. The CDR3 spans 13 residues. Per germline, CDR1 WNHNN and CDR2 SYGVQD (reference sequence). The CDR3 reads CASSAREHNEQFF. In DNA form, the CDR3 reads TGCGCCAGCAGTGCCAGGGAACACAATGAGCAGTTCTTC.

CDR3 nucleotides: TGTGCCAGCAGTGAATTCAGGGCTCAATCACCCCTCCACTTT. The encoded protein is CASSEFRAQSPLHF. The rearrangement joins TRBV25-1 to TRBJ1-6; perhaps TRBD1 as D (5 bases). CDR1 MGHDK and CDR2 SYGVNS come from the germline V gene. The CDR3 consists of 14 residues. Trimming removed 1 base at V and 10 bases at J, with 11 bases between. The full variable domain, rest sourced from reference TRBV25-1 and TRBJ1-6, is EADIYQTPRYLVIGTGKKITLECSQTMGHDKMYWYQQDPGMELHLIHYSYGVNSTEKGDLSSESTVSRIRTEHFPLTLESARPSHTSQYLCASSEFRAQSPLHFGNGTRLTVT.